This T cell receptor beta chain was recovered during a study of cytotoxic CD8 clonotypes in ibrutinib-treated CLL. J lost 2 bases, V lost 0 bases, and 7 bases had no gene match. The CDR3 is 17 amino acids. Frozen-stored PBMCs produced 1.5 to 2.5 micrograms of genomic DNA for TCR beta libraries. This clone was seen just once. The data were produced by immunoSEQ multiplex PCR, yet TCRdb's version contains in-frame clones alone and is incomplete. Of approximately 24,000 clones in the sample, approximately 81% were seen once. V usage is TRBV6-7 and J usage is TRBJ2-1; 7 bases fit TRBD1. TRBV6-7 is classed as an ORF, of uncertain function. The source of this sequence is a human donor with chronic lymphocytic leukemia. The sequenced sample was PBMCs, obtained before ibrutinib treatment. CDR3 nucleotide sequence: TGTGCCAGCAGTTACTCAAATGACAGGGCCCCCTACAATGAGCAGTTCTTC. Translating it yields CASSYSNDRAPYNEQFF.